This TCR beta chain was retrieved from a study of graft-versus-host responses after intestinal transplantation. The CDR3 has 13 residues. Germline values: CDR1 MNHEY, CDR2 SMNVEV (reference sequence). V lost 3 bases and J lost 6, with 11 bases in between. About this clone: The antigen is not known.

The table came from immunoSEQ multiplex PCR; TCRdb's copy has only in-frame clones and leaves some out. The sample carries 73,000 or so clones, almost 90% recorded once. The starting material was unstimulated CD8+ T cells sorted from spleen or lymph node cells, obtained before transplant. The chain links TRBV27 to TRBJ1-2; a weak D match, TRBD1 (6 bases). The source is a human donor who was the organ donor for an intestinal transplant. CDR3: CASSLSGVNGYTF. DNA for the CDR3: TGTGCCAGCAGTTTGTCAGGGGTTAATGGCTACACCTTC.